A selection of T cell receptor beta chains follows, all from one sample in a study of blood T cells in healthy people across ages. MiXCR, run by TCRdb on the 5' RACE reads, gives a single entry per CDR3 protein. The sample lists 1.5 million to 2 million distinct CDR3 sequences; about 32% were seen once. The sample comprised blood. These receptors originate from a woman in her twenties or thirties in good health. Both conserved end residues are part of each CDR3. D genes are given only for firm matches. Rows may omit the clone size; those that give it use once, few, many or a size class.

.,14,TRBJ1-2,TRBV7-2,.,TGTGCCAGCAGCACCCCGAAGGGCGTGAATGGCTACACCTTC,CASSTPKGVNGYTF
.,13,TRBJ2-1,TRBV7-2,many,TGTGCCAGCAGCTTGAGGCTGTACAATGAGCAGTTCTTC,CASSLRLYNEQFF
.,15,TRBJ2-1,TRBV7-3,few,TGTGCCAGCAGCCCAGCTGGGCCGCCCTCCTACGAGCAGTTCTTC,CASSPAGPPSYEQFF
.,17,TRBJ2-5,TRBV14,few,TGTGCCAGCAGCCAAGATTTCCGGGACGGAAGCCAAGAGACCCAGTACTTC,CASSQDFRDGSQETQYF
TRBD1,15,TRBJ1-5,TRBV5-1,few,TGCGCCAGCAGCTTGGCAGGGGGTGATAATCAGCCCCAGCATTTT,CASSLAGGDNQPQHF
.,11,TRBJ2-5,TRBV15,.,TGTGCCACCATAGGCGAGGAGACCCAGTACTTC,CATIGEETQYF
TRBD1,12,TRBJ2-1,TRBV6-2/TRBV6-3,.,TGTGCCAACAGGGGGCGAGTAAATGAGCAGTTCTTC,CANRGRVNEQFF
.,16,TRBJ2-1,TRBV20-1,.,TGCAGTGCTGAGGGCTGGGGGGCGGGAGCTCCCAATGAGCAGTTCTTC,CSAEGWGAGAPNEQFF
TRBD2,13,TRBJ2-1,TRBV7-9,few,TGTGCCAGCACCCCACTAGCGGGTAATGAGCAGTTCTTC,CASTPLAGNEQFF
.,15,TRBJ2-5,TRBV7-3,.,TGTGCCAGCAGCTTAATGGGGAGGTTCCAAGAGACCCAGTACTTC,CASSLMGRFQETQYF
.,17,TRBJ2-2,TRBV7-2,.,TGTGCCAGCACCCCGTCCCGTCATAGCGGAAACACCGGGGAGCTGTTTTTT,CASTPSRHSGNTGELFF
.,13,TRBJ1-5,TRBV11-2,few,TGTGCCAGCAGCATCAATAGCAATCAGCCCCAGCATTTT,CASSINSNQPQHF
TRBD1,13,TRBJ2-5,TRBV20-1,.,TGCAGTGCTGCGACAGGGGCAGAGGAGACCCAGTACTTC,CSAATGAEETQYF
TRBD1,15,TRBJ2-7,TRBV20-1,few,TGCAGTGCTAGAACCACACAGGGGATCACCTACGAGCAGTACTTC,CSARTTQGITYEQYF
.,13,TRBJ2-3,TRBV20-1,.,TGCAGTGCGTCGGGACAAGACAGAGGTACGCAGTATTTT,CSASGQDRGTQYF
.,16,TRBJ1-5,TRBV12-3/TRBV12-4,.,TGTGCCAGCAGTTTAGAACGAGGCCCGAGGGATCAGCCCCAGCATTTT,CASSLERGPRDQPQHF
.,12,TRBJ2-7,TRBV3-1,.,TGTGCCAGCAGCGGGACGCCGGCTATGCAGTACTTC,CASSGTPAMQYF
TRBD1,15,TRBJ2-7,TRBV4-1,many,TGCGCCAGCAGCCATCGGGACAGGGGTGAATACGAGCAGTACTTC,CASSHRDRGEYEQYF
.,12,TRBJ1-1,TRBV5-1,many,TGCGCCAGCAGCTTGGTGGACACTGAAGCTTTCTTT,CASSLVDTEAFF
.,14,TRBJ2-7,TRBV6-2/TRBV6-3,few,TGTGCCAGCAATCCGGCGGCCCGCTCCTACGAGCAGTACTTC,CASNPAARSYEQYF
.,13,TRBJ2-7,TRBV28,.,TGTGCCAGCAGTTCCCCCCCTGCCTACGAGCAGTACTTC,CASSSPPAYEQYF
.,17,TRBJ2-2,TRBV4-1,few,TGCGCCAGCAGCCAAGATACCTGGGACGATAACACCGGGGAGCTGTTTTTT,CASSQDTWDDNTGELFF
.,13,TRBJ1-2,TRBV2,.,TGTGCCAGCAGTGAATGGGGCAGCGAGGGCTACACCTTC,CASSEWGSEGYTF
.,12,TRBJ2-5,TRBV7-9,.,TGTGCCAGCAGCAAGACTCCCAGGGACCAGTACTTC,CASSKTPRDQYF
.,14,TRBJ2-7,TRBV29-1,many,TGCAGCGTTGGTTGGTCGGGGGCCAGGAACGAGCAGTACTTC,CSVGWSGARNEQYF
.,16,TRBJ2-3,TRBV9,.,TGTGCCAGCAGCGTAGAGGACTCCCCGGGGTGGGACACGCAGTATTTT,CASSVEDSPGWDTQYF
.,13,TRBJ1-1,TRBV28,once,TGTGCCAGCAGTTTACCCATGAACACTGAAGCTTTCTTT,CASSLPMNTEAFF
TRBD1,15,TRBJ2-3,TRBV4-1,.,TGCGCCAGCAGCCACGGACAGGGGGCCACAGATACGCAGTATTTT,CASSHGQGATDTQYF
.,13,TRBJ2-7,TRBV6-2/TRBV6-3,.,TGTGCCAGCAGCCGGACACCTTGGGGCGAGCAGTACTTC,CASSRTPWGEQYF
.,16,TRBJ2-5,TRBV2,few,TGTGCCAGCACGTGGACGGGAGCCGCCTTATTCGAGACCCAGTACTTC,CASTWTGAALFETQYF
TRBD2,19,TRBJ2-5,TRBV15,few,TGTGCCACCAGCAGAGATACTAGCGGGGTGACAATATCGGGAGAGACCCAGTACTTC,CATSRDTSGVTISGETQYF
TRBD1,17,TRBJ1-2,TRBV6-1,few,TGTGCCAGCAGTGCCTGGACAGGGGGCGAGTTCAACTATGGCTACACCTTC,CASSAWTGGEFNYGYTF
.,14,TRBJ1-1,TRBV4-1,.,TGCGCCAGCAGCCAAGATCAAGCGAACACTGAAGCTTTCTTT,CASSQDQANTEAFF
.,10,TRBJ1-1,TRBV20-1,few,TGCAGTGCTAGAGATATGAGGGCTTTCTTT,CSARDMRAFF
.,15,TRBJ2-7,TRBV7-2,few,TGTGCCAGCAGCTTAGAGGGGGGCGCAGGCTACGAGCAGTACTTC,CASSLEGGAGYEQYF
TRBD2,18,TRBJ2-3,TRBV20-1,.,TGCAGTGCTAGCGTTCTAGCGGGGGGTCTATCAGTTGCAGATACGCAGTATTTT,CSASVLAGGLSVADTQYF
TRBD1,15,TRBJ1-6,TRBV6-4,.,TGTGCCAGCAGCGAGGGGACAGGGACGAATTCACCCCTCCACTTT,CASSEGTGTNSPLHF
.,17,TRBJ2-1,TRBV5-1,few,TGCGCCAGCAGCTCCCTCTACACCGCCAGCTCCTACAATGAGCAGTTCTTC,CASSSLYTASSYNEQFF
TRBD2,13,TRBJ2-5,TRBV20-1,many,TGCAGTGCTAGACTAGCGGGGCAAGAGACCCAGTACTTC,CSARLAGQETQYF
.,10,TRBJ2-1,TRBV29-1,many,TGCAGCGTTGTCGCAAATGAGCAGTTCTTC,CSVVANEQFF
TRBD2,17,TRBJ2-3,TRBV4-1,.,TGCGCCAGCAGCCAGTCTGGGACTAGCGGGGCCACAGATACGCAGTATTTT,CASSQSGTSGATDTQYF
TRBD1,14,TRBJ1-6,TRBV12-3/TRBV12-4,few,TGTGCCAGCAGTCAACAGGGGTTTAATTCACCCCTCCACTTT,CASSQQGFNSPLHF